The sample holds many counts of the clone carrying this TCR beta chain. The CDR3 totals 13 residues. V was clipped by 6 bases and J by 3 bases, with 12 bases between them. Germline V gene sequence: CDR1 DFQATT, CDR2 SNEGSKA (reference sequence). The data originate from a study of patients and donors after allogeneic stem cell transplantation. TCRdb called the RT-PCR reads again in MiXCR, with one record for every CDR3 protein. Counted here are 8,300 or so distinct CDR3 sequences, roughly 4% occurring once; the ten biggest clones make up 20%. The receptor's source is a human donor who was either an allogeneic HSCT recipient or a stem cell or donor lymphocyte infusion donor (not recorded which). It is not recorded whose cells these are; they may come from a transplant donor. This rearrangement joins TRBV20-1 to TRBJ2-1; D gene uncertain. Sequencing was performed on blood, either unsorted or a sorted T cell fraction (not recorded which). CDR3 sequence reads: CSALTGHYNEQFF. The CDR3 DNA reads TGCAGTGCCTTAACGGGCCACTACAATGAGCAGTTCTTC.